The present TCR beta chain was sequenced within a study of T cells in Graves' hyperthyroidism and ophthalmopathy. Looking at the study overall: Peripheral blood sampling occurred at initial diagnosis, before any treatment.

The CDR3 totals 14 residues. V lost 3 bases and J lost 3; bases outside the gene matches: 4. CDR1 and CDR2 from the germline V gene are SGHTS and YDEGEE. Lactation, pregnancy, other autoimmune disease or uncontrolled infection excluded patients. Diagnoses rested on clinical symptoms, serum thyroxine and TRAb, thyroid ultrasound and orbital computed tomography. Amplified regions were TCR beta CDR3 sequences from RNA transcripts. The HTBI primer set served for first-round RT-PCR of the TCR CDR3. TCRdb fed the multiplex PCR reads into MiXCR, producing one record per CDR3 protein. The sample has 250,000 to 300,000 distinct CDR3 sequences; around 19% are singletons.

This clonotype was obtained from a man aged 45-65 years with Graves' ophthalmopathy. The chain carries TRBV5-8 and TRBJ2-7, with TRBD1 matching 9 bases. Sequencing was done on a sample of blood. The CDR3 is CASSWGTGNYEQYF. The CDR3, as DNA: TGTGCCAGCAGCTGGGGGACAGGGAACTACGAGCAGTACTTC. The full variable domain, completed using reference TRBV5-8 and TRBJ2-7, is EAGVTQSPTHLIKTRGQQATLRCSPISGHTSVYWYQQALGLGLQFLLWYDEGEERNRGNFPPRFSGRQFPNYSSELNVNALELEDSALYLCASSWGTGNYEQYFGPGTRLTVT.